Below, 9 T cell receptor beta chains from the same sample are listed, as sequenced in a study of tumor and adjacent non-tumor tissue in lung cancer. RNA was extracted from bulk tissue without any cell sorting. A modified ARM-PCR protocol with three rounds of nested PCR amplified TCRbeta. TCRdb redid the calling of the multiplex PCR reads with MiXCR, one entry per CDR3 protein. The sample lists fewer than 100,000 distinct CDR3 sequences, 72% occurring once. The sequenced sample was lung tumor tissue. All receptors come from a woman between 40 and 50 years old with non-small cell lung cancer.

A single count supports this clonotype. Because the CDR3 is missing its conserved closing phenylalanine or tryptophan, this is likely a read error. The chain recombines TRBV6-1 with TRBJ2-1; 8 bases agree with TRBD2. The CDR3 is made up of 15 amino acids. V shed 6 bases, J shed 5 bases, and the junction held 9 bases outside the gene matches. CDR1 and CDR2 (germline): MNHNS, SASEGT. CDR3 amino acids: CASRPPAGADNEQFY. The CDR3 DNA is TGTGCCAGCAGACCACCAGCGGGGGCGGACAATGAGCAGTTCTAC.

Only a few counts were recorded for this clonotype. A much larger clone is a single base away; this may be a read error. Because the CDR3 is missing its conserved closing phenylalanine or tryptophan, this is likely a read error. The chain employs TRBV4-1 and TRBJ1-2; D not resolved. This CDR3 is 12 amino acids long. Germline CDR1 is MGHRA and CDR2 is YSYEKL. CDR3 in amino acids: CANSQRGHGYTL. The DNA of the CDR3 is TGCGCCAACAGCCAACGAGGTCATGGCTACACCCTC.

On this clonotype itself: Since a much larger clone is just one base distant, this may be a read error. The V and J genes are TRBV5-1 and TRBJ2-1; 7 nucleotides match TRBD2. V shed 0 bases, J shed 4 bases, and the junction held 4 bases outside the gene matches. The CDR3 length is 15 residues. The germline CDR1 and CDR2 sequences are SGHRS and YFSETQ. The DNA of the CDR3 is TGCGCCAGCAGCTTGGCCAGCGGGGTGTACAATGAGCAGTTCTTC. Residues: CASSLASGVYNEQFF.

This clonotype was seen repeatedly, ten times or more. The V call is TRBV28, the J call TRBJ2-1, with 11 bases aligning to TRBD2. The CDR3 extends over 15 amino acids. Germline-derived CDR1 and CDR2 are MDHEN and SYDVKM. V shed 6 bases and J 4 bases; nucleotides not matched to a gene: 5. CDR3 bases: TGTGCCAGCAGCCCCGGGACTAGCGGATACAATGAGCAGTTCTTC. Its protein is CASSPGTSGYNEQFF.

To note about this clonotype: This may come from a read error, since a much larger clone is one base off. The chain employs TRBV2 and TRBJ2-1; 7 bases match TRBD2. This CDR3 spans 14 amino acids. Germline assignment: CDR1 SNHLY and CDR2 FYNNEI. V lost 6 bases, J lost 5 bases, and 7 bases stayed unmatched. In nucleotides, the CDR3 is TGTGCCAGCAGAGGACGGCGGGAGCACAATGAGCAGTTCTTC. This codes for CASRGRREHNEQFF.

Concerning this clonotype itself: A read error is likely, as this CDR3 ends without the conserved phenylalanine or tryptophan. V usage is TRBV5-6 and J usage is TRBJ2-2, with D perhaps assigned TRBD1 or TRBD2 (5 bases each). V gave up 4 bases and J gave up 9 bases, with 22 bases separating them. The CDR3 length is 16 residues. Germline CDR1 reads SGHDT; CDR2 reads YYEEEE. DNA of the CDR3: TGTGCCAGCAGCCAGTTTTTGGGGGAACCCCCCTGGGAGCTGTTTTCT. Amino acids: CASSQFLGEPPWELFS.

Turning to this clonotype: A much larger clonotype is one base distant, so this may be a read error. The chain employs TRBV20-1 and TRBJ1-2, with TRBD1 matching over 9 bases. CDR1 is DFQATT and CDR2 is SNEGSKA in the germline V gene (reference sequence). This CDR3 comprises 13 residues. V shed 5 bases and J 9 bases; nucleotides not matched to a gene: 10. The CDR3 sequence is CSAGTGPGERYTF. The CDR3, as DNA: TGCAGTGCTGGGACAGGGCCTGGGGAACGCTACACCTTC.

About this clonotype: A read error may produce the germline difference seen at one junction end. The rearrangement links TRBV10-1 to TRBJ2-2; D might be TRBD2 (5 bases). Per germline, CDR1 WNHNN and CDR2 SYGVQD (reference sequence). The CDR3 contains 14 residues. The CDR3 nucleotides read TGTGCCAGCAGTGAGAGGGTGGAAACCGGGGAACTGCTTTTT. Translating it yields CASSERVETGELLF.

The table lists this clonotype with many counts. The J gene is TRBJ2-3, the V gene TRBV6-1, with 12 bases identical to TRBD2. The CDR3 spans 15 residues. With 2 bases clipped from V and 4 bases from J, the junction kept 1 base outside the gene matches. Looked up from germline, CDR1 is MNHNS and CDR2 is SASEGT. Written as DNA, the CDR3 is TGTGCCAGCAGTGAACTAGCGGGAGGGCCAGATACGCAGTATTTT. Its protein product is CASSELAGGPDTQYF.